This is a list of T cell receptor beta chains from one sample in a study of blood T cell repertoires in COVID-19. The protocol was immunoSEQ multiplex PCR, while the TCRdb copy is restricted to in-frame clones and leaves out a portion. The sample has 150,000 or so clones, about 80% seen once; the top ten hold approximately 9.2%. Sequences were obtained from PBMCs or T cells enriched from blood (not recorded which). These receptors were collected from a man aged 45 to 65 who had recovered from COVID-19. Both conserved end residues are trimmed from each CDR3. Clone size appears in some rows only: once, few, many, or a class for an expanded clone.

size	V	J	length	CDR3
.	TRBV11-2	TRBJ2-2	15	ASSLASGGPRTGELF
.	TRBV27	TRBJ2-1	12	ASSRQGPYNEQF
.	TRBV12-3/TRBV12-4	TRBJ1-5	11	ASSQGRAGPQH
once	TRBV19	TRBJ2-3	14	ASSIGTGVGTDTQY
.	TRBV27	TRBJ1-5	14	ASGSESGTSGSPQH
.	TRBV12-5	TRBJ2-1	20	ASGLVTSRLAGGPQTVNEQF
.	TRBV4-1	TRBJ2-7	18	ASSLLASGTSGESSYEQY
.	TRBV18	TRBJ1-1	15	ASSPNSGGLGNTEAF
.	TRBV11-3	TRBJ1-1	15	ASSRRGGPTGNTEAF
.	TRBV5-4	TRBJ2-2	15	ASSPPRAGGGTGELF
.	TRBV28	TRBJ2-3	13	ASSLPAGGRDTQY
.	TRBV29-1	TRBJ1-2	10	SVEGTSYGYT
.	TRBV19	TRBJ1-1	13	ASSRRQGSSTEAF
few	TRBV5-8	TRBJ1-3	13	ASSLSGGSGNTIY
few	TRBV7-9	TRBJ1-1	11	ATGGGTNTEAF
.	TRBV2	TRBJ1-2	11	ASGMGQGAAYT
.	TRBV19	TRBJ2-3	13	ASSLEGRSTDTQY
.	TRBV28	TRBJ2-1	11	ASSSSSYNEQF
.	TRBV19	TRBJ1-2	12	ASSTLTQRWGYT
.	TRBV6-2/TRBV6-3	TRBJ1-6	13	ASSYRGQGESPLH
.	TRBV6-5	TRBJ1-3	12	ASQDGQLGNTIY
few	TRBV2	TRBJ2-3	13	ASSVPGRGTDTQY
.	TRBV5-1	TRBJ2-7	12	ASSATGGGYEQY
.	TRBV11-2	TRBJ1-1	11	ASRRQVNTEAF
.	TRBV19	TRBJ1-1	11	ASSTTTGAEAF
.	TRBV18	TRBJ1-2	11	ASSPGTEHGYT
.	TRBV28	TRBJ1-5	16	ASSFRDRGIRRNQPQH